This T cell receptor (beta chain) was identified in a study of shared clonotypes between healthy human individuals. Study-level findings and limits: Specimens sampled were limited to blood, with tissue repertoires likely differing.

Original processing notes: ImmunoSEQ sequences covered only the junction and lacked quality scores; filtering therefore differed. Repertoires were generated with immunoSEQ multiplex PCR, while TCRdb's copy carries only in-frame clones and drops some. From that table come the V and J calls and clone size; the DNA was used to work out D and trimming. The profile shows some 1,100,000 clones, approximately 80% of them singletons. The CDR3 is 14 residues long. CDR1 and CDR2 from the germline V gene are MNHNS and SASEGT. The V gene lost 5 bases and the J gene lost 4 bases, with 14 bases spanning the gap. On this clone: What it binds is not known.

The sequence derives from a man aged 18 to 35 in good health. Some clones in this sample may be carry-over from other donors' samples. J is TRBJ2-5 and V is TRBV6-1; D perhaps matches TRBD1 (6 bases). Material for sequencing was memory CD4+ T cells from PBMCs. Subset denoted: CD45RA-negative fraction. CDR3 sequence: CASSHFGQSETQYF. The CDR3 coding sequence is TGTGCCAGCAGTCATTTCGGACAGTCAGAGACCCAGTACTTC.